This T cell receptor (beta chain) was documented in a study of HIV-infected patients and healthy controls (dated by TCRdb to the mid-2010s). Looking at the study overall: Although they stayed below normal ranges, CD4 counts in about 90% of the 16 patients rose modestly but significantly after three months of therapy. CD8 counts did not change consistently during early therapy, while the CD4:CD8 ratio increased slightly. An undetectable viral load was attained by 11 of 16 patients by the second bleed and by all patients after a further year of therapy. Relative to controls, total CDR3 counts per chain did not differ significantly, and patients lacked overall T-cell lymphocytopenia. The study asked whether deep sequencing of the TCR repertoire from small blood samples of HIV patients could detect immune perturbation and reconstitution. Findings and caveats that apply to the study as a whole: Compared with untreated HIV+ repertoires, healthy control repertoires had roughly threefold more distinct CDR3s and higher Shannon diversity. Alpha-chain CDR3s from MAIT cells appeared at high frequency in healthy controls but were severely depleted in HIV+ repertoires. The use of whole blood limited sequencing depth and precluded separation of the dynamics of distinct T-cell subpopulations. Slight age and sex profile differences between the study cohorts did not explain the observed diversity differences. Rare events from HIV-infected data received too much weight under size-matching, and comparisons were complicated by unequal numbers of distinct sequences between patients and controls. Pairing of alpha and beta chains was not determined in the samples. HLA typing of donors was not performed in the study. During therapy, a significant decrease in frequency was seen for HIV-associated CDR3s, whereas no significant change was found for CMV-associated CDR3s, although most of them became more frequent. In size-matched repertoire data, the apparent post-therapy recovery of the Gini index in HIV-infected patients was not replicated. A major limit on how widely the findings apply, in the view of the authors, was that only sixteen HIV-infected individuals were processed. Significantly higher mean Gini indices were seen in HIV-infected repertoires than in controls, possibly reflecting oligoclonality. Significantly different mean usage between HIV-infected patients and controls was observed for eight alpha and eight beta V genes. Healthy controls shared more CDR3s between individuals than HIV+ patients, by Jaccard index and by count of highly shared sequences.

This clonotype was detected a few times. There is no known antigen for this receptor. It has no much larger one-base neighbor in the sample; base qualities were not kept. Whole blood was used without cell fractionation, so all unsorted peripheral T cells were reflected in the repertoire. A 2.5 ml sample of peripheral blood was drawn into Tempus tubes for RNA extraction. HIV-infected adults who had not yet received antiretroviral therapy and were about to begin treatment were enrolled, with the first sixteen eligible patients processed. Patients with febrile or AIDS-related illness, tumors, hepatitis B or C coinfection, immunomodulatory therapy, recent vaccination or treatment interruptions were excluded from enrollment. The TURBO-DNase kit was used to remove leftover genomic DNA, and GLOBINclear was used to deplete globin mRNA. Just before antiretroviral therapy was started, pretreatment blood was collected from HIV-infected patients.

Its CDR3 holds 15 amino acids, cysteine through phenylalanine. Here the CDR3 DNA is all that survives: 45 bases in frame from base 1. V and J lose 2 bases and 6 bases, and a span of 14 bases separates them. Taken from the germline V gene, the CDR1 and CDR2 loops are SGHTA and FQGNSA. SuperScript III was used to reverse transcribe 500 ng RNA with primers targeting the alpha and beta constant regions. Separate alpha and beta chain libraries were made by chain-specific third strand synthesis with multiplexing indices. The protocol used a single primer pair to amplify all rearrangements within a chain, which avoided primer bias, and attached molecular barcodes to each cDNA molecule. The SP2 sequencing primer site and a random hexamer were carried on a 5' RACE adapter, to which purified cDNA was joined by T4 RNA Ligase 1. Second strand synthesis was primed from the SP2 site with Phusion polymerase, using slow temperature ramps to favor optimal annealing. The 12-nucleotide barcode on each molecule comprised two random hexamer sequences, both introduced before amplification and concatenated. A short first PCR added P5 and P7 adapter elements plus a second index, followed by a roughly 24-cycle amplification PCR with P5s and P7 primers. A total of around 27 PCR cycles were applied to the libraries, which were quantified on a Qubit, sized on a Bioanalyzer, and diluted to 4 to 4.5 nM. Sequencing of the normalized libraries was done on an Illumina MiSeq using 2 x 250 paired-end kits. Reverse transcription reactions were cleaned up on MinElute columns and eluted into around 9.7 ul Tris-Cl. The adapter ligations were run for roughly 25 hours at 16 degrees C, and AMPure XP beads at a 1:1 ratio were afterwards used to clean them. Per the authors' processing: A modified Decombinator processed the demultiplexed FASTQ files and output V, J, insert and barcode information. Sequences sharing a barcode but differing from the dominant sequence were discarded as errors, and barcodes clustered at Levenshtein distance 3 were counted to estimate original cDNA molecules. The R packages ineq, vegan, igraph and RCytoscape were used for downstream analyses, together with IMGT nomenclature and CDR3 definitions. The authors computed V gene usage over distinct sequences and counted each TCR a single time to avoid skew from clonal expansion. Within a donor, similarity networks joined unique CDR3 amino acid sequences in every case where two of them were separated by a single Levenshtein edit. The authors compiled published HIV-specific CDR3s (approximately 92 alpha, approximately 640 beta) and CMV-specific CDR3s (approximately 13 alpha, about 250 beta) and searched for them in the repertoires. It was shown by random subsampling to size-matched repertoires that the decreased diversity of patients was not caused by their lower sequence numbers. Using fastp trimming at Q25 and MiXCR clonotype assembly, TCRdb reanalyzed the public sequencing data and kept in-frame beta chains. Here each entry gathers all rows of one CDR3 protein and keeps the most common genes and DNA. Here the V and J calls rest on TCRdb's processing, not on the authors' analysis. The sample table lists 6,000 to 8,500 distinct CDR3 sequences, about 7.3% of them with a count of one. The ten largest clones take up 8.5% to 9.5% of the sample.

The TCR originated in an adult with HIV infection. The input for sequencing was blood, taken before antiretroviral therapy. The chain was built from TRBV7-2 and TRBJ1-5; no D gene can be assigned with confidence. The DNA sequence is given as TGTGCCAGCAGCTTATCCGGCGGTTTAGGTCAGCCCCAGCATTTT. It is translated as CASSLSGGLGQPQHF.